Below, 11 T cell receptor beta chains from the same sample are listed, as sequenced in a study of human T cells and chemical hapten exposure. Time point in this sample: pre-sensitization, week 0. Treatment given: therapeutic diphenylcyclopropenone sensitization with weekly scalp DPC. TCRdb called the RACE reads again in MiXCR, with one record for every CDR3 protein. The top ten hold 2% to 3% of the sample, which has roughly 250,000 distinct CDR3 sequences, about 9.4% seen once. Sequencing used whole blood, obtained in connection with sensitization to the hapten diphenylcyclopropenone (DPC). All receptors come from a woman between 35 and 50 years old with alopecia areata. Some clones in this sample may be carry-over from other donors' samples.

This clonotype has ten or more counts. The V gene is TRBV6-2 or TRBV6-3, the J gene TRBJ2-1; D not resolved. Trimming removed 5 bases at V and 14 bases at J, with 19 bases between. The germline V gene has CDR1 MNHEY and CDR2 SVGEGT. The CDR3 covers 13 residues. For the CDR3, the DNA is TGTGCCAGCAGTCTATATCGACCCTCCCGAGAGTTCTTC. The encoded protein is CASSLYRPSREFF.

This clonotype has a count of ten or more. The chain links TRBV11-1 to TRBJ1-1; D not resolved. This CDR3 spans 12 amino acids. CDR1 and CDR2 (germline): SGHAT, FQDESV (reference sequence). V lost 3 bases to trimming and J lost 3 bases, with 5 bases between them. The CDR3 protein is CASSFGHTEAFF. CDR3 in DNA: TGTGCCAGCAGCTTCGGGCACACTGAAGCTTTCTTT.

This chain connects TRBV14 to TRBJ2-7; perhaps TRBD2 as D (5 bases). The CDR3 is 13 amino acids. The V gene's germline CDR1 is SGHDN and CDR2 FVKESK. Trimming left V 0 bases short and J 6 bases short, with 9 bases between. CDR3 in DNA: TGTGCCAGCAGCCAAGATTTCCGGGGCGAGCAGTACTTC. It specifies CASSQDFRGEQYF.

CDR3 DNA sequence: TGTGCCAGCAGTCGCGGGGGGGGGCAAAACTATGGCTACACCTTC. It codes for CASSRGGGQNYGYTF. The chain joins TRBV6-5 to TRBJ1-2; D is possibly TRBD1 (6 bases). This CDR3 is built from 15 residues. Trimming took 5 bases from V and 2 from J, leaving 15 bases between them. Germline CDR1 and CDR2: MNHEY and SVGAGI.

This chain links TRBV5-1 with TRBJ2-7; D may be TRBD1 (5 bases). Germline lookup yields CDR1 SGHRS and CDR2 YFSETQ. V shed 0 bases and J shed 2 bases, with 18 bases lying between them. CDR3 length: 17 residues. The CDR3, as DNA: TGCGCCAGCAGCTTGGCATTCGCAGGGCGCACGACCTACGAGCAGTACTTC. It codes for CASSLAFAGRTTYEQYF.

This clonotype was seen at least ten times. This rearrangement joins TRBV20-1 to TRBJ1-2; 10 positions agree with TRBD1. This CDR3 region has 13 residues. The germline V gene has CDR1 DFQATT and CDR2 SNEGSKA (reference sequence). The J segment lost 3 bases and the V segment lost 6 bases, leaving 4 bases of the junction unmatched. The CDR3 bases are TGCAGTGCGAGCGGACAGGGGGACTATGGCTACACCTTC. Its protein product is CSASGQGDYGYTF.

This clonotype was seen at least ten times. J is TRBJ2-7 and V is TRBV12-3 or TRBV12-4; D is unclear. The CDR3 loop spans 14 amino acids. Trimming stripped 6 bases from V and 0 bases from J, with 12 bases between. The CDR3 DNA reads as TGTGCCAGCAGCCCTGGACGCAGCTCCTACGAGCAGTACTTC. Translating gives CASSPGRSSYEQYF.

The chain links TRBV6-2 or TRBV6-3 to TRBJ2-1; D not certain. CDR3 length equals 12 residues. V was trimmed by 6 bases and J by 14 bases, leaving 17 bases between them. Germline CDR1 reads MNHEY; CDR2 reads SVGEGT. CDR3: CASSHRISPEFF. In nucleotides, the CDR3 is TGTGCCAGCAGCCACCGGATTAGCCCCGAGTTCTTC.

In this sample, this clonotype turned up a few times. The genes are TRBV20-1 and TRBJ2-1; D is unresolved. This CDR3 comprises 12 residues. The germline gives CDR1 DFQATT, CDR2 SNEGSKA (reference sequence). V lost 3 bases to trimming and J lost 9 bases, with 12 bases between them. The CDR3 DNA is TGCAGTGCTAGGGATCCTTCGTCTGAGCAGTTCTTC. Amino acid sequence: CSARDPSSEQFF.

The chain employs TRBV24-1 and TRBJ2-2; D unresolved. The CDR3 runs to 14 residues. V shed 4 bases and J shed 2 bases, with 7 bases lying between them. Germline lookup yields CDR1 KGHDR and CDR2 SFDVKD. CDR3 DNA: TGTGCCACCAGTGACTTCAGTAACACCGGGGAGCTGTTTTTT. Translating gives CATSDFSNTGELFF.

This clonotype was counted between two and nine times. The chain is built from TRBV10-3 and TRBJ2-5, with D possibly being TRBD1 or TRBD2 (5 bases each). The CDR3 contains 12 residues. Trimming took off 8 bases at V and 1 base at J, with 8 bases between the two ends. CDR1 and CDR2 from the germline V gene are ENHRY and SYGVKD. The CDR3: CAIGGIQETQYF. The CDR3 DNA reads as TGTGCCATCGGGGGTATCCAAGAGACCCAGTACTTC.